A selection of T cell receptor beta chains follows, all from one sample in a study of blood T cell repertoires in COVID-19. Some clones are missing from TCRdb's copy, which holds only in-frame ones; the method was immunoSEQ multiplex PCR. Of tens of thousands of clones listed, around 89% are singletons. Input material: peripheral blood. The receptors were sampled from a human donor in a cohort sampled during active COVID-19. The CDR3 runs from the conserved cysteine through the conserved F or W. Fields, in order: J gene, V gene, CDR3 protein.

TRBJ1-6 | TRBV11-3 | CASSLVNSGGRSYNSPLHF
TRBJ2-7 | TRBV4-1 | CASSQELSRRSYEQYF
TRBJ1-5 | TRBV6-5 | CASSYSGGSNQPQHF
TRBJ1-1 | TRBV3-1/TRBV3-2 | CASMSTGNTEAFF
TRBJ2-2 | TRBV6-1 | CASSEFRDFYTGELFF
TRBJ2-2 | TRBV11-2 | CASSLVSSGMAGELFF
TRBJ2-1 | TRBV10-3 | CAISERDEQFF
TRBJ2-5 | TRBV5-1 | CASKERDRGHRTTQETQYF
TRBJ2-1 | TRBV7-2 | CASSLDLAGIGNEQFF
TRBJ1-2 | TRBV5-4 | CASSRKGGGYGYTF
TRBJ2-1 | TRBV3-1/TRBV3-2 | CASRRLAGDYNEQFF
TRBJ2-1 | TRBV10-2 | CASSEAQVVGNEQFF
TRBJ2-1 | TRBV27 | CASSLQVLSYNEQFF
TRBJ2-5 | TRBV5-4 | CASSFRRLASQETQYF
TRBJ2-2 | TRBV11-2 | CASSPLATNTGELFF
TRBJ2-1 | TRBV6-4 | CASSDSSGGNYNEQFF
TRBJ1-3 | TRBV3-1/TRBV3-2 | CASSPSVVAGGNTIYF
TRBJ2-1 | TRBV4-1 | CASSGGPTRGLEQFF